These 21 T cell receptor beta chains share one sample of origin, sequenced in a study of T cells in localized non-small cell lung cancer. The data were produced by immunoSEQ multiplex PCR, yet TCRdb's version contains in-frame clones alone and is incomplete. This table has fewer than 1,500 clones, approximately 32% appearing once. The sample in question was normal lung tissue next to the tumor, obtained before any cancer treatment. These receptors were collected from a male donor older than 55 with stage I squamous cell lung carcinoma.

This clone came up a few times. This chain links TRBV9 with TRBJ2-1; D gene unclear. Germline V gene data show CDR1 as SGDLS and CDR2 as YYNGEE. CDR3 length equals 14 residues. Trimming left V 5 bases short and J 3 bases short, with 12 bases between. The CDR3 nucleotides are TGTGCCAGCAGTGAAGGAATCTACTACAATGAGCAGTTCTTC. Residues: CASSEGIYYNEQFF.

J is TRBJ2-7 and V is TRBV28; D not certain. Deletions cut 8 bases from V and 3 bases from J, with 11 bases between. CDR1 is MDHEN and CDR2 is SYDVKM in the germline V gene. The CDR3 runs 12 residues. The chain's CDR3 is CASGPASYEQYF. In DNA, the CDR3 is TGTGCCAGCGGGCCCGCGAGCTACGAGCAGTACTTC.

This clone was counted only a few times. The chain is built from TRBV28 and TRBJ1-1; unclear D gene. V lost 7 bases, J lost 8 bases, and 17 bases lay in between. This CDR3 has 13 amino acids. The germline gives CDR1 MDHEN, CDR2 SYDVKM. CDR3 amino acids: CASTLKGSAEAFF. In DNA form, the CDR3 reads TGTGCCAGCACCCTTAAGGGATCTGCGGAAGCTTTCTTT.

CDR3: CASSPWTSGVGELFF. CDR3 DNA: TGTGCCAGCAGCCCGTGGACTAGCGGCGTCGGGGAGCTGTTTTTT. V gene TRBV11-3 combines with J gene TRBJ2-2, with 10 positions matching TRBD2. The CDR3 sequence is 15 residues long. V lost 5 bases and J lost 7; bases outside the gene matches: 7. CDR1 is SGHNT and CDR2 is YENEEA in the germline V gene.

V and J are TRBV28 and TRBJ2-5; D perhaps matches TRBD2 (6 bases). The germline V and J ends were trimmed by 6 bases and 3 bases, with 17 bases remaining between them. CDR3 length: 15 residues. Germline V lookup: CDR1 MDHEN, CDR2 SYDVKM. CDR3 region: CASSSPTSGEETQYF. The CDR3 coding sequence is TGTGCCAGCAGCTCCCCGACTAGTGGGGAAGAGACCCAGTACTTC.

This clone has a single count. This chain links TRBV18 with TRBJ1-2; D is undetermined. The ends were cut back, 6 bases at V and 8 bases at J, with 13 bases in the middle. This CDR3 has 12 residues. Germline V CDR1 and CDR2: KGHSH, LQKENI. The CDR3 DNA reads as TGTGCCAGCTCCCAACCCACTGTGGGCTACACCTTC. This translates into CASSQPTVGYTF. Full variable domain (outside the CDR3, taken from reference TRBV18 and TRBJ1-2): NAGVMQNPRHLVRRRGQEARLRCSPMKGHSHVYWYRQLPEEGLKFMVYLQKENIIDESGMPKERFSAEFPKEGPSILRIQQVVRGDSAAYFCASSQPTVGYTFGSGTRLTVV.

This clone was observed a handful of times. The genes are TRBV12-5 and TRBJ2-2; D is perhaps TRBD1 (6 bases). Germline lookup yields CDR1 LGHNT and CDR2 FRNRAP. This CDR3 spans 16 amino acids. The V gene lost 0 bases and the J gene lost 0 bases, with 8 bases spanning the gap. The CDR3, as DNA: TGTGCTAGTGGTTTGGTGGACAGCGCGAACACCGGGGAGCTGTTTTTT. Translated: CASGLVDSANTGELFF.

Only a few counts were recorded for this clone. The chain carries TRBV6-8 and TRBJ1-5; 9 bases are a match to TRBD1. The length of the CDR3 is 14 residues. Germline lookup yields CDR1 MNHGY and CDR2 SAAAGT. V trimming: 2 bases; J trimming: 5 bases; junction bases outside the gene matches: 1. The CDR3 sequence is CASSYRQGDQPQHF. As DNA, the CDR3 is TGTGCCAGCAGTTACCGACAGGGGGATCAGCCCCAGCATTTT.

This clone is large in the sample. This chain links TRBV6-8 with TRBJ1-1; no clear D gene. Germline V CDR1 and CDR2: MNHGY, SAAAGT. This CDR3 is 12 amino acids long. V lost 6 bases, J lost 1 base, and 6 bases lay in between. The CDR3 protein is CASSLPNTEAFF. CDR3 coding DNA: TGTGCCAGCAGCCTACCGAACACTGAAGCTTTCTTT.

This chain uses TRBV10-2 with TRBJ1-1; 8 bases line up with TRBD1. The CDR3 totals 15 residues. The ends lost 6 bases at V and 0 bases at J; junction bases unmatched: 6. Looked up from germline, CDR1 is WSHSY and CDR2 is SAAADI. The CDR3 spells CASRSDRGLNTEAFF. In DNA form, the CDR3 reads TGCGCCAGCAGGTCAGACAGGGGTTTGAACACTGAAGCTTTCTTT.

The CDR3 spells CASSLKYGTGGTNEKLFF. In DNA form, the CDR3 reads TGTGCCAGCAGTTTAAAATATGGGACAGGGGGGACTAATGAAAAACTGTTTTTT. The chain combines TRBV9 with TRBJ1-4; 11 nucleotides match TRBD1. The CDR3 extends over 18 amino acids. CDR1 SGDLS and CDR2 YYNGEE come from the germline V gene. The trim removed 5 bases at V and 2 bases at J, leaving 11 bases unmatched. The full variable domain, completed using reference TRBV9 and TRBJ1-4, is DSGVTQTPKHLITATGQRVTLRCSPRSGDLSVYWYQQSLDQGLQFLIQYYNGEERAKGNILERFSAQQFPDLHSELNLSSLELGDSALYFCASSLKYGTGGTNEKLFFGSGTQLSVL.

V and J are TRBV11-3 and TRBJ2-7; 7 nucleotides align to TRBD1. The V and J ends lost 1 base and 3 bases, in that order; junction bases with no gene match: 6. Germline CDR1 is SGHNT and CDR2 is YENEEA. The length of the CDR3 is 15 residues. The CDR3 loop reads CASSLGPGGDYEQYF. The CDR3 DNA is TGTGCCAGCAGCTTAGGACCAGGGGGAGACTACGAGCAGTACTTC. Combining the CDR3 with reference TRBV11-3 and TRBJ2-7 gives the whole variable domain EAGVVQSPRYKIIEKKQPVAFWCNPISGHNTLYWYLQNLGQGPELLIRYENEEAVDDSQLPKDRFSAERLKGVDSTLKIQPAELGDSAVYLCASSLGPGGDYEQYFGPGTRLTVT.

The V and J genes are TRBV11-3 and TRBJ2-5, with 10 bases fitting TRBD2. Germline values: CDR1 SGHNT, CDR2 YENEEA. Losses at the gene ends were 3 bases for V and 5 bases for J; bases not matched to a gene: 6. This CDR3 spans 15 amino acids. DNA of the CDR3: TGTGCCAGCAGCTTCCTAGCGGGAGCGGGGGAGACCCAGTACTTC. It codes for CASSFLAGAGETQYF.

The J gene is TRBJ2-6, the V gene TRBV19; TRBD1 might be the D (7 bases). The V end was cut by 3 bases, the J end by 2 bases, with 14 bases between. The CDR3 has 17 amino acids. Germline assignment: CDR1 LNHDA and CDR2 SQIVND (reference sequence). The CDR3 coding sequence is TGTGCCAGTAGTATGGAGGGGGCCTCAGCTGGGGCCAACGTCCTGACTTTC. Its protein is CASSMEGASAGANVLTF. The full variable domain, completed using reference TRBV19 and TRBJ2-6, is DGGITQSPKYLFRKEGQNVTLSCEQNLNHDAMYWYRQDPGQGLRLIYYSQIVNDFQKGDIAEGYSVSREKKESFPLTVTSAQKNPTAFYLCASSMEGASAGANVLTFGAGSRLTVL.

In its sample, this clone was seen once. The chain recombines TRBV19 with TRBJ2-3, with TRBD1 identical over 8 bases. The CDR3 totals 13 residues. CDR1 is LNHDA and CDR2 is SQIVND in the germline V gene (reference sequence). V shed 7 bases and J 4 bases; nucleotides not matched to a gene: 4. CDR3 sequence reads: CASMRQGSDTQYF. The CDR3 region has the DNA TGTGCCAGTATGCGACAGGGGTCAGATACGCAGTATTTT.

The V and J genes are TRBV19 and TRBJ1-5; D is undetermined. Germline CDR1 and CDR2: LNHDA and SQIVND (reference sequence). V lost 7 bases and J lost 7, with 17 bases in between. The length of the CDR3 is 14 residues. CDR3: CASKSLNPGQPQHF. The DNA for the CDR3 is TGTGCCAGTAAATCCTTAAATCCCGGGCAGCCCCAGCATTTT.

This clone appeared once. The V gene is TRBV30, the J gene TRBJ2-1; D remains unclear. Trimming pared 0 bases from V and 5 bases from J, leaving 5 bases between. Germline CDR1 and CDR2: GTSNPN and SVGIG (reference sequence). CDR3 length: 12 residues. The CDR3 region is CAWSVFHNEQFF. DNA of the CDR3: TGTGCCTGGAGTGTATTTCACAATGAGCAGTTCTTC.

CDR3 bases: TGTGCCAGCAGGGCGGGAGACTACAACTACGAGCAGTACTTC. It yields the protein CASRAGDYNYEQYF. The J gene is TRBJ2-7, the V gene TRBV28; 7 bases agree with TRBD2. This CDR3 is built from 14 residues. Germline loops: CDR1 MDHEN, CDR2 SYDVKM. V was pared by 6 bases and J by 3 bases, with 8 bases of the junction left unmatched.

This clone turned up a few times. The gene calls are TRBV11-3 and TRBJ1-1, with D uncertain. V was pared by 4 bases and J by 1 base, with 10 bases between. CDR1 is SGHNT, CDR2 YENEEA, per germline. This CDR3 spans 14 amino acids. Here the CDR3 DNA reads TGTGCCAGCAGCTCCTTTGCTTCGAACACTGAAGCTTTCTTT. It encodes CASSSFASNTEAFF.

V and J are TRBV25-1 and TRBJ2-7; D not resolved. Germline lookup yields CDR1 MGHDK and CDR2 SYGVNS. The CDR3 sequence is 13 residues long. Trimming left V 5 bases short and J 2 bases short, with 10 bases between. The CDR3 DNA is TGTGCCAGCAGTTTGGGTCCCCCCTACGAGCAGTACTTC. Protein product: CASSLGPPYEQYF.

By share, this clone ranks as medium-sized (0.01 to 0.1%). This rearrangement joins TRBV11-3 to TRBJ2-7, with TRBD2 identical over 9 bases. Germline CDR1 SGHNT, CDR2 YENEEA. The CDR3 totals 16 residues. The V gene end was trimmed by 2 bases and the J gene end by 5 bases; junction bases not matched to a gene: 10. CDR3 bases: TGTGCCAGCAGCTTAACTGAGTCTAGCGGGATCCACGAGCAGTACTTC. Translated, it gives CASSLTESSGIHEQYF. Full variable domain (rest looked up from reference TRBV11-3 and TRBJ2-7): EAGVVQSPRYKIIEKKQPVAFWCNPISGHNTLYWYLQNLGQGPELLIRYENEEAVDDSQLPKDRFSAERLKGVDSTLKIQPAELGDSAVYLCASSLTESSGIHEQYFGPGTRLTVT.